Here is one TCR beta chain with its context. Measured with immunoSEQ multiplex PCR; TCRdb has only the in-frame clones, and not every one. This sample has approximately 250,000 clones; more than 85% occur once, and the top ten carry about 5.2%. The data belong to a study of blood T cell repertoires in COVID-19. CDR3 length equals 13 residues. Per the germline V gene, CDR1 is SGHRS and CDR2 is YFSETQ. Trimming stripped 4 bases from V and 1 base from J, with 8 bases between. The chain employs TRBV5-1 and TRBJ2-5, with D hard to call. Source material: peripheral blood. This clonotype was obtained from a woman aged 60-75 years with COVID-19, enrolled during active disease. This chain's CDR3 is CASSPSPQETQYF. Written as DNA, the CDR3 is TGCGCCAGCAGCCCATCCCCCCAAGAGACCCAGTACTTC.